This T cell receptor (beta chain) stems from a study of graft-versus-host responses after intestinal transplantation (dated by TCRdb to 2020 to 2022). Context from the whole study: Multivisceral, liver-intestinal, or isolated intestinal transplants were received by the recipients. Anti-thymocyte globulin induction was given to all recipients, followed by maintenance tacrolimus and steroids for two to four years. Graft-versus-host and host-versus-graft alloreactive T cell clones were tracked in the graft, circulation and bone marrow after intestinal transplantation using bulk TCR-beta CDR3 sequencing. To identify alloreactive clones, pre-transplant mixed lymphocyte reaction products were sequenced and compared with unstimulated pre-transplant donor and recipient T cells. The cohort enrolled around 25 intestinal transplant recipients including one retransplant, and a few patients lacking pretransplant specimens were excluded. A peak of at least 4% donor T cells among recipient peripheral blood mononuclear cells was the definition used for donor T cell macrochimerism. Rather than going through the commercial service, samples from a few later patients were sequenced in-house on an Illumina MiSeq and processed with MiXCR.

The protocol used for the library was the immunoSEQ multiplex PCR assay. High-throughput TCR-beta CDR3 sequencing of genomic DNA from most patients was performed by Adaptive Biotechnologies. The authors' pipeline ran thus. Adaptive's ImmunoSEQ software supplied the TCR sequencing data for 18 patients, while MiXCR and VDJtools were used to process a few other patients. CDR3 nucleotide sequences shared between donor and recipient were removed because the origin of such sequences could not be assigned. At least 2-fold expansion over unstimulated cells and a minimum CFSE-low frequency of 0.002% (template counts) or 0.001% (read counts) were required for clones to be classified as alloreactive. Mappable clones were those detected in sequenced pre-transplant spleen, lymph node, or MLR CFSE-low populations of the donor or recipient. The cumulative frequency of alloreactive clones was calculated as a percentage of all sequences, weighted by copy number. Here the immuneACCESS table is served through TCRdb, limited to in-frame sequences with V and J called. Missing clones are a known gap in these copies; in checked studies unresolved V genes cover under half, and the rest lacks a known reason. V, J and clone size were drawn from that table, and D and trimming were deduced from the DNA. The sample includes some 29,000 clones, with about 80% observed a single time. Under 3.5% of the sample is held by the ten biggest clonotypes.

From a lookup of the germline V gene (reference sequence), CDR1 and CDR2 are SEHNR and FQNEAQ. The V end loses 6 bases and the J end loses 5 bases, and a stretch of 8 bases separates them. From cysteine to phenylalanine, the CDR3 is 12 amino acids long. Only the CDR3 DNA is retained, 36 bases long and in frame from the first base. The study at large found these results: GvH clones turned up in recipient bone marrow, with some appearing earlier in ileal mucosa or blood, a pattern consistent with an intestinal mucosal origin. Conclusions were limited by the relatively low number and heterogeneity of intestinal transplant patients. Early after transplant, declines in HvG clones were associated with peak levels of circulating GvH clones. High GvH to HvG T cell clonal ratios were observed in the allografts of patients with donor T cell macrochimerism.

Turning to this clone: Which antigen it targets is not known. The input lacks base qualities; no much larger clone sits a single base away.

Intraepithelial and lamina propria lymphocytes were isolated from graft specimens using dithiothreitol, EDTA incubations and collagenase D digestion. Bulk TCR-beta sequencing was performed on serial intestinal graft biopsy specimens collected as late as 600 days after transplant. The sample in question was ileum tissue, obtained 98 days after intestinal transplantation. The chain is encoded by TRBV7-9 joined to TRBJ2-4; the D match is possibly TRBD1 or TRBD2, with 5 bases aligned in each. The TCR comes from a human patient who received an intestinal transplant, so some T cells may come from the graft donor. CDR3 protein: CASSGDENIQYF. The bases read TGTGCCAGCAGTGGGGACGAAAACATTCAGTACTTC.